The clone carrying this T cell receptor (beta chain) was counted a few times. Its cognate antigen is unknown. The CDR3 loop spans 18 amino acids. V was pared by 5 bases and J by 1 base, with 16 bases of the junction left unmatched. In germline, CDR1 is SGHAT, CDR2 FQNNGV. The data were taken from a study of identical twins. Findings of the study overall: Within cord blood, abundant beta clonotypes carried fewer insertions, but memory repertoires showed no such trend.

Healthy Caucasians, and only they, were the donors. The authors used template switching to add a universal primer site and gave cDNA unique molecular identifiers. One entry per CDR3 protein results from TCRdb running MiXCR on the 5' RACE reads. The sample holds 200,000 to 250,000 distinct CDR3 sequences; about 11% are singletons and the top ten take 8% to 10%. The source of this sequence is a man aged 45-65 years in good health. Sequencing was done on a sample of memory T cells sorted from blood. The chain joins TRBV11-2 to TRBJ2-5, with TRBD1 matching 7 bases. The CDR3 DNA is TGTGCCAGCAGCGTTACAGGGGCCAGGGTGCAGGGCCAAGAGACCCAGTACTTC. Protein product: CASSVTGARVQGQETQYF.